This T cell receptor beta chain appears in the sequencing data of a study of T cell responses to AZD1222 COVID-19 vaccine. Study-wide results and caveats: Researchers report vaccine-associated CD4 TCRs spanning spike, with dominance at 160-218 and 743-854. Nearly half of spike-specific TCRs reportedly target variant regions that are unmutated in the B.1.351 and B.1.1.7 variants. Donors, mostly white British, included more females; clonal diversity was possibly underestimated. Baseline seropositivity characterized only a handful of AZD1222 recipients.

Using immunoSEQ multiplex PCR, the repertoire was profiled, and TCRdb retains in-frame clones only, with some absent. The sample includes tens of thousands of clones, more than 85% of them seen just once. Per the germline V gene, CDR1 is SNHLY and CDR2 is FYNNEI. This CDR3 is 14 amino acids long. Trimming left V 4 bases short and J 4 bases short, with 10 bases between. As concerns this clone: Its target is not known.

Source: peripheral blood, taken 28 days after the second AZD1222 dose. This clonotype was sampled from an adult who received the AZD1222 COVID-19 vaccine. This sequence joins TRBV2 and TRBJ1-4; the D is unclear. Here the CDR3 reads CASSGSFDNEKLFF. Here the CDR3 DNA reads TGTGCCAGCAGTGGCAGCTTCGATAATGAAAAACTGTTTTTT.